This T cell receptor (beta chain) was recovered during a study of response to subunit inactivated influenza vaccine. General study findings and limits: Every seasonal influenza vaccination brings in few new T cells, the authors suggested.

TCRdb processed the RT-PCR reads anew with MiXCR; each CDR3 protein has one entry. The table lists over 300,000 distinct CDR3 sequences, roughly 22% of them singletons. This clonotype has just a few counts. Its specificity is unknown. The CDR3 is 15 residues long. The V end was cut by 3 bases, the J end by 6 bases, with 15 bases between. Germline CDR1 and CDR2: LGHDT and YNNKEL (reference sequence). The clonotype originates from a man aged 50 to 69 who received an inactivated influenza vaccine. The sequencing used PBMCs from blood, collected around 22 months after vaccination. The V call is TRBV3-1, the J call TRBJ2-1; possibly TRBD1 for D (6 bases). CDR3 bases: TGTGCCAGCAGCCACGGGACAAGGGCTGGCAATGAGCAGTTCTTC. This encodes CASSHGTRAGNEQFF.